The rows below give T cell receptor beta chains drawn from one sample of a study of blood T cell repertoires in COVID-19. Libraries were prepared by immunoSEQ multiplex PCR; TCRdb keeps only in-frame clonotypes and omits some of them. The sample yields under 20,000 clones, about 81% seen once. Sample: peripheral blood. The receptors originated from a man in his 60s with acute or convalescent COVID-19. Each CDR3 is given with its conserved first and last residue. A D gene is named only where the DNA matches it firmly. Part of the rows lack a size; the others show once, few, many or a class for expanded clones.

J gene: TRBJ1-2
V gene: TRBV12-3/TRBV12-4
clone size: NA
D gene: NA
CDR3 DNA: TGTGCCAGCAGTTTAAACAGCTATGGCTACACCTTC
CDR3 protein: CASSLNSYGYTF

J gene: TRBJ1-6
V gene: TRBV6-1
clone size: few
D gene: NA
CDR3 DNA: TGTGCCAGCAGTGCGAGAGAGAGCTCCTATAATTCACCCCTCCACTTT
CDR3 protein: CASSARESSYNSPLHF

J gene: TRBJ1-3
V gene: TRBV10-3
clone size: NA
D gene: NA
CDR3 DNA: TGTGCCATCAGTGGGGGCCGCTCTGGAAACACCATATATTTT
CDR3 protein: CAISGGRSGNTIYF

J gene: TRBJ1-2
V gene: TRBV2
clone size: NA
D gene: NA
CDR3 DNA: TGTGCCAGCAGTGAAGAGACAACTAACTATGGCTACACCTTC
CDR3 protein: CASSEETTNYGYTF

J gene: TRBJ2-3
V gene: TRBV5-4
clone size: few
D gene: NA
CDR3 DNA: TGTGCCAGCAGCTTTGGCTCCCGGGGTGGCACAGATACGCAGTATTTT
CDR3 protein: CASSFGSRGGTDTQYF

J gene: TRBJ1-5
V gene: TRBV19
clone size: few
D gene: NA
CDR3 DNA: TGTGCCAGTTCACCCCTCCCCCAGGGTGCAAGGCAGCCCCAGCATTTT
CDR3 protein: CASSPLPQGARQPQHF

J gene: TRBJ2-1
V gene: TRBV11-3
clone size: NA
D gene: NA
CDR3 DNA: TGTGCCAGCAGCTTAGTAGGCACAGGGTACAATGAGCAGTTCTTC
CDR3 protein: CASSLVGTGYNEQFF

J gene: TRBJ2-4
V gene: TRBV6-1
clone size: NA
D gene: TRBD1
CDR3 DNA: TGTGCCAGCAGTGAAGCAGGACAGGGCATTCAGTACTTC
CDR3 protein: CASSEAGQGIQYF

J gene: TRBJ1-1
V gene: TRBV14
clone size: NA
D gene: TRBD1
CDR3 DNA: TGTGCCAGCAGCCGAGGGGGCGCCGGTGAAGCTTTCTTT
CDR3 protein: CASSRGGAGEAFF

J gene: TRBJ2-6
V gene: TRBV18
clone size: NA
D gene: TRBD1
CDR3 DNA: TGTGCCAGCTCACCCGACAGGGCTACCGTCCTGACTTTC
CDR3 protein: CASSPDRATVLTF

J gene: TRBJ2-7
V gene: TRBV9
clone size: NA
D gene: NA
CDR3 DNA: TGTGCCAGCAGCGCCGGACTATCCTACGAGCAGTACTTC
CDR3 protein: CASSAGLSYEQYF

J gene: TRBJ2-5
V gene: TRBV5-1
clone size: NA
D gene: NA
CDR3 DNA: TGCGCCAGCAGCTTTCCTCAAGAGACCCAGTACTTC
CDR3 protein: CASSFPQETQYF

J gene: TRBJ2-2
V gene: TRBV28
clone size: NA
D gene: NA
CDR3 DNA: TGTGCCAGCGAATCCGCCGGGTCAGAAGGCACCGGGGAGCTGTTTTTT
CDR3 protein: CASESAGSEGTGELFF

J gene: TRBJ2-2
V gene: TRBV24-1
clone size: NA
D gene: NA
CDR3 DNA: TGTGCCACCAGTGATTTACGGGACACCGGGGAGCTGTTTTTT
CDR3 protein: CATSDLRDTGELFF